This is a list of T cell receptor beta chains from one sample in a study of response to subunit inactivated influenza vaccine. TCRdb ran MiXCR on the RT-PCR reads and lists one entry per CDR3 protein. The top ten hold 5.5% to 7% of the sample, which has under 800,000 distinct CDR3 sequences, around 13% seen once. The specimen comprised PBMCs from blood, sampled approximately 15 days before vaccination. The receptors come from a man in his fifties who received an inactivated influenza vaccine. Both conserved end residues are part of each CDR3. The order of the fields is V gene, clone size, D gene, J gene, CDR3 DNA, CDR3 protein. D genes are given only for firm matches. Rows give clone size only sometimes, using once, few, many, or a class for an expanded clone.

V: TRBV15; size: NA; D: NA; J: TRBJ2-7; DNA: TGTGCCACCAGCAGAGTGCGGGGCTACGAGCAGTACTTC; CDR3: CATSRVRGYEQYF
V: TRBV5-1; size: NA; D: TRBD1; J: TRBJ2-7; DNA: TGCGCCAGCAGCGATTCGGGACAGGGCTACGAGCAGTACTTC; CDR3: CASSDSGQGYEQYF
V: TRBV5-1; size: NA; D: TRBD1; J: TRBJ1-2; DNA: TGCGCCAGCAGCTTAAGACAGGGGCGCAACTATGGCTACACCTTC; CDR3: CASSLRQGRNYGYTF
V: TRBV29-1; size: few; D: NA; J: TRBJ2-4; DNA: TGCAGCGTTGGGGGCAGGGCCCAAAAAAACATTCAGTACTTC; CDR3: CSVGGRAQKNIQYF
V: TRBV12-3/TRBV12-4; size: NA; D: NA; J: TRBJ2-4; DNA: TGTGCCCTCAGCCCGGGACCCCTAAAACGGGCCAAAAACATTCAGTACTTC; CDR3: CALSPGPLKRAKNIQYF
V: TRBV4-3; size: NA; D: NA; J: TRBJ2-1; DNA: TGCGCCAGCAGCCAGGAGGGGGATCCCTCCTACAATGAGCAGTTCTTC; CDR3: CASSQEGDPSYNEQFF
V: TRBV12-3/TRBV12-4; size: few; D: NA; J: TRBJ2-2; DNA: TGTGCCAGCAGTTTAGGACCTGAAGGACAGAAGAACACCGGGGAGCTGTTTTTT; CDR3: CASSLGPEGQKNTGELFF
V: TRBV3-1; size: NA; D: NA; J: TRBJ1-3; DNA: TGTGCCAGCAGCCAAGACTCACTCGGGGCTAGCTCTGGAAACACCATATATTTT; CDR3: CASSQDSLGASSGNTIYF
V: TRBV29-1; size: NA; D: TRBD1; J: TRBJ2-5; DNA: TGCAGCGCCGGACAGGGGGCACAAGAGACCCAGTACTTC; CDR3: CSAGQGAQETQYF
V: TRBV19; size: NA; D: TRBD2; J: TRBJ2-3; DNA: TGTGCCAGTAGTTCCACTAGCGGACCGACAGATACGCAGTATTTT; CDR3: CASSSTSGPTDTQYF
V: TRBV5-1; size: few; D: TRBD2; J: TRBJ2-1; DNA: TGCGCCAGCAGCTTGGATTGGGCGGGGGGATACAATGAGCAGTTCTTC; CDR3: CASSLDWAGGYNEQFF
V: TRBV28; size: NA; D: TRBD1; J: TRBJ2-2; DNA: TGTGCCAGCAGTTTGTATGACAGGGCGGTCACCGGGGAGCTGTTTTTT; CDR3: CASSLYDRAVTGELFF
V: TRBV20-1; size: few; D: NA; J: TRBJ1-3; DNA: TGCAGTGCTAAAGACATATCTGGAAACACCATATATTTT; CDR3: CSAKDISGNTIYF
V: TRBV18; size: NA; D: NA; J: TRBJ2-3; DNA: TGTGCCAGCTCATCGAGACAGGCCGCAGATACGCAGTATTTT; CDR3: CASSSRQAADTQYF
V: TRBV7-9; size: few; D: NA; J: TRBJ2-3; DNA: TGTGCCAGCAGCTTAGTCCGAATGTACACAGATACGCAGTATTTT; CDR3: CASSLVRMYTDTQYF
V: TRBV7-6; size: many; D: TRBD2; J: TRBJ2-3; DNA: TGTGCCAGCAGCTCGGGTGTGGGCGGGAGACTCGCCGATACGCAGTATTTT; CDR3: CASSSGVGGRLADTQYF
V: TRBV9; size: NA; D: TRBD1; J: TRBJ1-4; DNA: TGTGCCAGCAGCGGGGGACAGAGAGGTGAAAAACTGTTTTTT; CDR3: CASSGGQRGEKLFF
V: TRBV29-1; size: few; D: NA; J: TRBJ2-1; DNA: TGCAGCGTTTTGGTGATCGATGAGCAGTTCTTC; CDR3: CSVLVIDEQFF
V: TRBV18; size: few; D: TRBD1; J: TRBJ2-7; DNA: TGTGCCAGCTCACCCGACAGGGTTGGGTACGAGCAGTACTTC; CDR3: CASSPDRVGYEQYF
V: TRBV5-1; size: few; D: TRBD1; J: TRBJ2-6; DNA: TGCGCCAGCAGCTTCCGGGACAGAACACTGGCTGGGGCCAACGTCCTGACTTTC; CDR3: CASSFRDRTLAGANVLTF
V: TRBV6-5; size: NA; D: NA; J: TRBJ1-2; DNA: TGTGCCAGCAGTTACGGAACAGTCTACGGGCATGGCTACACCTTC; CDR3: CASSYGTVYGHGYTF
V: TRBV5-6; size: few; D: TRBD2; J: TRBJ2-1; DNA: TGTGCCAGCCTAAGACTAGCGGGAAACTCCTACAATGAGCAGTTCTTC; CDR3: CASLRLAGNSYNEQFF
V: TRBV6-2/TRBV6-3; size: few; D: NA; J: TRBJ2-5; DNA: TGTGCCAGCAGAAACTGGGGGGAGACCCAGTACTTC; CDR3: CASRNWGETQYF
V: TRBV9; size: NA; D: TRBD2; J: TRBJ2-3; DNA: TGTGCCAGCAGCCTCCAACAGTGGGGGGGTAGAGATACGCAGTATTTT; CDR3: CASSLQQWGGRDTQYF